Sequencing of this T cell receptor beta chain was carried out in a study of T cell responses to AZD1222 COVID-19 vaccine. This clone was seen a single time. Its antigen is still unknown. General study results and limits: Of spike-specific TCRs, nearly half reportedly target regions left unmutated in variants. There were mostly white British donors and more females than males, and clonal diversity was possibly underestimated.

CDR3 size: 16 residues. Trimming stripped 1 base from V and 7 bases from J, with 14 bases between. CDR1 and CDR2 (germline): SGHTA, FQGNSA. Libraries were prepared by immunoSEQ multiplex PCR; TCRdb keeps only in-frame clonotypes and omits some of them. The repertoire includes 200,000 or so clones, around 87% of them detected once, and less than 3% sits in the top ten. The V gene is TRBV7-2, the J gene TRBJ1-6; no clear D gene. This clonotype was obtained from an adult in good health. The input for sequencing was peripheral blood, taken on day 0 of MenACWY control vaccination. This CDR3 is CASSLDGLPGNSPLHF. CDR3 in DNA: TGTGCCAGCAGCTTAGACGGCCTCCCGGGGAATTCACCCCTCCACTTT.